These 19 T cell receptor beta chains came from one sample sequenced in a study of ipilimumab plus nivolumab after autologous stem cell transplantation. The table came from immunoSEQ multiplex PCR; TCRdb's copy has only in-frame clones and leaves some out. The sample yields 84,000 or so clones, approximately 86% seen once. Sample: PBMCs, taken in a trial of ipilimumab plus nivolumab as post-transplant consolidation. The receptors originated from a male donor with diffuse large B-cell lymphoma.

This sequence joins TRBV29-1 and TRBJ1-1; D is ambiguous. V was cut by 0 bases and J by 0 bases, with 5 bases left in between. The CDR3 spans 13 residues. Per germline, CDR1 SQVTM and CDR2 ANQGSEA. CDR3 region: CSVEDPLNTEAFF. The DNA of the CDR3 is TGCAGCGTTGAAGATCCTTTGAACACTGAAGCTTTCTTT.

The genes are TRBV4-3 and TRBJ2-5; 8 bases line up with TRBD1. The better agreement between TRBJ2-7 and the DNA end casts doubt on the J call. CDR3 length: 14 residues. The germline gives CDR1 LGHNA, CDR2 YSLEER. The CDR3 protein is CASSRGTGDYEQYF. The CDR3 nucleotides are TGCGCCAGCAGCCGGGGGACAGGAGACTACGAGCAGTACTTC.

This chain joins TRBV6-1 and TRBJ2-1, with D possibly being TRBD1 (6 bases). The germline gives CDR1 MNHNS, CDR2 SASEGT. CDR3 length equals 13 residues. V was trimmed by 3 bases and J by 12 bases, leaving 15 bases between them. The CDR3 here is CASSEAYRVRQFF. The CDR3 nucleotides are TGTGCCAGCAGTGAGGCCTACAGGGTGAGGCAGTTCTTC.

The CDR3 loop is CASSHEGPAYEQYF. The CDR3 nucleotides read TGCGCCAGCAGCCACGAGGGACCGGCCTACGAGCAGTACTTC. The rearrangement links TRBV5-1 to TRBJ2-7; D tentatively fits TRBD1 or TRBD2 (5 bases each). Germline V gene sequence: CDR1 SGHRS, CDR2 YFSETQ. This CDR3 is built from 14 residues. Deletions cut 4 bases from V and 2 bases from J, with 13 bases between.

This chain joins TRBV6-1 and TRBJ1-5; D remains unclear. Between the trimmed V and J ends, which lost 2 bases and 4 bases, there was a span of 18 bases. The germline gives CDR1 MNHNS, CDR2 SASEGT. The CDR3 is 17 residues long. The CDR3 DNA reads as TGTGCCAGCAGTGAATTAGGAAGAAAGGGTGTAAATCAGCCCCAGCATTTT. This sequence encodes CASSELGRKGVNQPQHF.

The CDR3 spells CATEAYNEQFF. DNA of the CDR3: TGTGCCACCGAGGCCTACAATGAGCAGTTCTTC. The chain combines TRBV6-6 with TRBJ2-1; no reliable D call. The CDR3 is 11 amino acids. Germline CDR1 MNHNY, CDR2 SVGAGI (reference sequence). V gave up 10 bases and J gave up 2 bases, with 6 bases separating them.

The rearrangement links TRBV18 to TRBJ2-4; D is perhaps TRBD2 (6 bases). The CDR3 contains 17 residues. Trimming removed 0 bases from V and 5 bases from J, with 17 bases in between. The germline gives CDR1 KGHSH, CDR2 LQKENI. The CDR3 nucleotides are TGTGCCAGCTCACCACCCGGGGGACTTCTGCATGAAAACATTCAGTACTTC. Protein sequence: CASSPPGGLLHENIQYF.

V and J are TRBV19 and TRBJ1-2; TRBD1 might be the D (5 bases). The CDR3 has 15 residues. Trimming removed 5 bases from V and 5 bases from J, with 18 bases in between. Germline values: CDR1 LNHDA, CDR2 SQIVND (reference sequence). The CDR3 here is CASSAAPGRVYGYTF. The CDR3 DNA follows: TGTGCCAGTAGTGCAGCCCCAGGCAGGGTGTATGGCTACACCTTC.

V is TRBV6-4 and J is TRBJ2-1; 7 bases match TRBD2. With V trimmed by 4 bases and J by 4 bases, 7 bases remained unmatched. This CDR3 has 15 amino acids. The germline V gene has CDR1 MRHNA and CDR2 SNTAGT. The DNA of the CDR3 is TGTGCCAGCAGTGCCAGCGGGGCTAGATACAATGAGCAGTTCTTC. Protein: CASSASGARYNEQFF.

The CDR3 region is CASSLGLGGNTIYF. DNA for the CDR3: TGTGCCAGCAGCTTAGGCCTTGGCGGGAACACCATATATTTT. This chain links TRBV13 with TRBJ1-3; D is unresolved. The germline V and J ends were trimmed by 0 bases and 7 bases, with 10 bases remaining between them. CDR3 length: 14 amino acids. The germline V gene encodes CDR1 PRHDT and CDR2 FYEKMQ (reference sequence).

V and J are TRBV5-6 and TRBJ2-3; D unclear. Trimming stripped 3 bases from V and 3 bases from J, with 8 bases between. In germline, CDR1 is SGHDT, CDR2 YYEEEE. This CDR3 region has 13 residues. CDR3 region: CASSYDETDTQYF. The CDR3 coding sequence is TGTGCCAGCAGCTATGACGAAACAGATACGCAGTATTTT.

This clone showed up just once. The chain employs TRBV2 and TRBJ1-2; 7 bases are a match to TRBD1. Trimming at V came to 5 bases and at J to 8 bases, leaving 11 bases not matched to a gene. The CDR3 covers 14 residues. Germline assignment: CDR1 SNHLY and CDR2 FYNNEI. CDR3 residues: CASSPTSGGQGYTF. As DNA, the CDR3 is TGTGCCAGCAGTCCCACTTCGGGGGGACAGGGCTACACCTTC. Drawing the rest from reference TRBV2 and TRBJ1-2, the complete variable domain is EPEVTQTPSHQVTQMGQEVILRCVPISNHLYFYWYRQILGQKVEFLVSFYNNEISEKSEIFDDQFSVERPDGSNFTLKIRSTKLEDSAMYFCASSPTSGGQGYTFGSGTRLTVV.

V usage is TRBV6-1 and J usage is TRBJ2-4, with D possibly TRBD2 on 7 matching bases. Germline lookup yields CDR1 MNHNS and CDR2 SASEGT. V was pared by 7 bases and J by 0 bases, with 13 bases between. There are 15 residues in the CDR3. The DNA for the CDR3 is TGTGCCAGCACCAGCGGGACAATAGCCAAAAACATTCAGTACTTC. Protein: CASTSGTIAKNIQYF.

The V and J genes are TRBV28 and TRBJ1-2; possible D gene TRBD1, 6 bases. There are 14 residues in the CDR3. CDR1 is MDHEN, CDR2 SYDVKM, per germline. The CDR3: CGSSRTRGIYGYTF. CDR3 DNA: TGTGGGAGCAGCAGAACGAGGGGGATCTATGGCTACACCTTC.

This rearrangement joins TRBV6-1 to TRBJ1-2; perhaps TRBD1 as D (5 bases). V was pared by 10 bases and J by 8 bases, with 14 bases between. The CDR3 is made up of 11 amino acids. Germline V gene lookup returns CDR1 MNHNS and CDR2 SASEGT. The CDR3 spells CATQGYRGYTF. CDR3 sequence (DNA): TGTGCCACCCAGGGATATCGAGGCTACACCTTC.

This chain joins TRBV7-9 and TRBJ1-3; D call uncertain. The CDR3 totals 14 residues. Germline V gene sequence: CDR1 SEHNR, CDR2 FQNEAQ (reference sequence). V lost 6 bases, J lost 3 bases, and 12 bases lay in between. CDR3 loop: CASSPSAGGNTIYF. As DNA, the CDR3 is TGTGCCAGCAGTCCCTCCGCCGGTGGAAACACCATATATTTT. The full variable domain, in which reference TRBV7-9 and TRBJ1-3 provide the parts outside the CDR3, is DTGVSQNPRHKITKRGQNVTFRCDPISEHNRLYWYRQTLGQGPEFLTYFQNEAQLEKSRLLSDRFSAERPKGSFSTLEIQRTEQGDSAMYLCASSPSAGGNTIYFGEGSWLTVV.

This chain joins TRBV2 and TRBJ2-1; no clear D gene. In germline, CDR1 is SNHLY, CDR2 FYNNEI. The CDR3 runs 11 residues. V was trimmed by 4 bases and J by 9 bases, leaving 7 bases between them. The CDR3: CASSVELEQFF. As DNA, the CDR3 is TGTGCCAGCAGTGTGGAGCTTGAGCAGTTCTTC.

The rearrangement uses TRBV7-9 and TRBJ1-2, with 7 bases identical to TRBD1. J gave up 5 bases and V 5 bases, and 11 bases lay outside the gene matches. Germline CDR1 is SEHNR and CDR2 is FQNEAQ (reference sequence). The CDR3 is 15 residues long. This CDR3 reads CASSPARGSNYGYTF. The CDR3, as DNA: TGTGCCAGCAGCCCCGCCAGGGGGAGTAATTATGGCTACACCTTC.

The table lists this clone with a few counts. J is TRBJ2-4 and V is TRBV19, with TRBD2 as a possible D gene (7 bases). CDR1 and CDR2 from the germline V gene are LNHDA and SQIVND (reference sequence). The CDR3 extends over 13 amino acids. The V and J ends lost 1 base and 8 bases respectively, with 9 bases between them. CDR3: CASSIVGGDIQYF. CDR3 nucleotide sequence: TGTGCCAGTAGTATAGTAGGGGGGGACATTCAGTACTTC. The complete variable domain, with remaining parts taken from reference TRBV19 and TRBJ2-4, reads DGGITQSPKYLFRKEGQNVTLSCEQNLNHDAMYWYRQDPGQGLRLIYYSQIVNDFQKGDIAEGYSVSREKKESFPLTVTSAQKNPTAFYLCASSIVGGDIQYFGAGTRLSVL.